The clone carrying this T cell receptor (beta chain) has only a few counts. Its matching antigen is unknown. Trimming removed 7 bases at V and 1 base at J, with 9 bases between. The CDR3 has 13 amino acids. Germline CDR1 is MNHNS and CDR2 is SASEGT. From the 5' RACE reads, TCRdb called clonotypes with MiXCR, one entry per CDR3 protein. The table shows some 460,000 distinct CDR3 sequences, with 13% to 15% occurring only once. The sample belongs to a study of identical twins. Study-level points and caveats: Cord blood's abundant beta clonotypes had fewer insertions, unlike memory repertoires.

These records were also assigned to another study, of yellow fever vaccine responses in identical twins.

The sequence was collected from a young woman in good health. This rearrangement joins TRBV6-1 to TRBJ2-3; weak D call: TRBD1 (6 bases). Sequenced material: CD4+ T cells sorted from blood. The CDR3 sequence is CASKPGGTDTQYF. DNA of the CDR3: TGTGCCAGCAAGCCAGGGGGCACAGATACGCAGTATTTT.